This T cell receptor (beta chain) was recorded in a study of identical twins. Of note for this clonotype: What it binds is not known. This probably arose from a read error, given a far larger clone one base away.

It was template switching that added a universal primer site, and there were unique molecular identifiers on the cDNA. Each CDR3 protein gets one entry after TCRdb re-called the 5' RACE reads with MiXCR. The sample records 1.5 million to 2 million distinct CDR3 sequences, less than 40% being singletons. Points from the study as a whole: It was possible that invariant MAIT and iNKT cells partly confounded the zero-insertion analyses. While abundant cord blood beta clonotypes carried fewer insertions, memory repertoires showed no such pattern.

The specimen was cord blood. The receptor was isolated from a newborn girl in good health.

The CDR3 reads CASSLGQYGHTF. DNA of the CDR3: TGCGCCAGCAGCTTGGGACAATATGGCCACACCTTC. The chain links TRBV5-1 to TRBJ1-2, with D unresolved. Germline CDR1 and CDR2: SGHRS and YFSETQ. CDR3 length: 12 residues.